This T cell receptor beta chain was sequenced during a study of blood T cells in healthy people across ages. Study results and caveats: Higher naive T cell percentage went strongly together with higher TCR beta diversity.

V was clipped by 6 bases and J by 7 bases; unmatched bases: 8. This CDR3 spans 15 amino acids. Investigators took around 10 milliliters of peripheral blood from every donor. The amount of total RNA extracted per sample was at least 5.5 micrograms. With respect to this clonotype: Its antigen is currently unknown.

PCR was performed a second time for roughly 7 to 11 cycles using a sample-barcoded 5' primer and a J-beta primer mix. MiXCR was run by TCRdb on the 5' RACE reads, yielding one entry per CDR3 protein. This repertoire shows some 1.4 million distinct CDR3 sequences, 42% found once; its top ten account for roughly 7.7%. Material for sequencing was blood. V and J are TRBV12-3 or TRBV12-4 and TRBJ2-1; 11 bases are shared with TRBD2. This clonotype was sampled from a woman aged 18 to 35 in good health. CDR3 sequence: CASSVAGGPWNEQFF. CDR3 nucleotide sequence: TGTGCCAGCAGCGTAGCGGGAGGGCCGTGGAATGAGCAGTTCTTC.